This T cell receptor (beta chain) was sequenced for a study of T-cell memory formation after mild COVID-19. Regarding the study as a whole: Contracting clones localized mainly to CM and EM when CD4+ and mainly to EMRA when CD8+.

The V segment lost 3 bases and the J segment 0 bases; nucleotides outside the gene matches: 2. This CDR3 contains 15 residues. Germline V gene sequence: CDR1 MNHEY, CDR2 SVGAGI. This clonotype was detected only a few times. The antigen remains unidentified. Constant-segment primers and 5'RACE yielded cDNA libraries for TCR alpha and TCR beta, each carrying sample barcodes and UMIs. From the 5' RACE reads, TCRdb called clonotypes with MiXCR, one entry per CDR3 protein. Among around 400,000 distinct CDR3 sequences, 20% to 25% were seen once, and the ten largest hold 8.5% to 9%. The source is an adult woman who had mild COVID-19 (a few samples of this study predate the infection). Cell type and time point are not known. Sequencing was performed on PBMCs or a T cell subset sorted from them (not recorded which). V and J are TRBV6-5 and TRBJ1-1, with 9 nucleotides matching TRBD1. In DNA, the CDR3 is TGTGCCAGCAGTTATACAGGGGGCTTGAACACTGAAGCTTTCTTT. Protein sequence: CASSYTGGLNTEAFF.